Each of the 23 T cell receptor beta chains below was sequenced from the same sample in a study of T cell responses to AZD1222 COVID-19 vaccine. Profiled with immunoSEQ multiplex PCR; TCRdb holds only in-frame clones, not every one. The sample yields around 87,000 clones, 70% to 90% seen once. The sequences come from peripheral blood, collected on day 0 of AZD1222 vaccination. Source of these receptors: an adult in good health.

The rearrangement links TRBV6-6 to TRBJ2-7, with D tentatively TRBD1 or TRBD2 (5 bases each). This CDR3 comprises 11 residues. Trimming pared 8 bases from V and 3 bases from J, leaving 8 bases between. Germline V gene lookup returns CDR1 MNHNY and CDR2 SVGAGI (reference sequence). This CDR3 reads CASGGYYEQYF. In DNA, the CDR3 is TGTGCCAGCGGGGGTTACTACGAGCAGTACTTC.

The CDR3: CASRLGGDRYNSPLHF. CDR3 coding DNA: TGTGCCAGCAGGTTGGGTGGGGATAGGTATAATTCACCCCTCCACTTT. V and J are TRBV27 and TRBJ1-6; D is unclear. The CDR3 runs to 16 residues. V lost 6 bases and J 4 bases, leaving 16 bases between the germline ends. Germline CDR1 reads MNHEY; CDR2 reads SMNVEV (reference sequence).

This clone was seen only once. This chain links TRBV6-5 with TRBJ2-7; TRBD2 agrees at 11 bases. The CDR3 covers 14 residues. The ends lost 6 bases at V and 5 bases at J; junction bases unmatched: 6. Germline V gene data show CDR1 as MNHEY and CDR2 as SVGAGI. CDR3 sequence: CASRRLAGFDEQYF. For the CDR3, the DNA is TGTGCCAGCAGGAGACTAGCGGGATTCGACGAGCAGTACTTC.

This chain connects TRBV7-9 to TRBJ2-6; no reliable D call. The length of the CDR3 is 18 residues. Trimming took 1 base from V and 0 from J, leaving 13 bases between them. The germline V gene has CDR1 SEHNR and CDR2 FQNEAQ (reference sequence). The DNA of the CDR3 is TGTGCCAGCAGCTTAGAGCGCGGTCTAATCTCTGGGGCCAACGTCCTGACTTTC. Its protein is CASSLERGLISGANVLTF.

The chain combines TRBV3-1 (or the pseudogene TRBV3-2) with TRBJ2-7, with a possible D match to TRBD2 (6 bases). Germline assignment: CDR1 LGHDT and CDR2 YNNKEL (reference sequence). V was clipped by 0 bases and J by 5 bases, with 14 bases between them. The CDR3 has 15 amino acids. The CDR3 reads CASSQDLSPGDEQYF. As DNA, the CDR3 is TGTGCCAGCAGCCAAGACCTTAGTCCGGGAGACGAGCAGTACTTC.

J is TRBJ2-2 and V is TRBV12-3 or TRBV12-4; maybe TRBD2 (5 bases). Between the trimmed V and J ends, which lost 6 bases and 4 bases, there was a span of 9 bases. The CDR3 covers 13 residues. CDR3 in amino acids: CASRIRGTGELFF. For the CDR3, the DNA is TGTGCCAGCAGGATACGGGGCACCGGGGAGCTGTTTTTT.

This chain joins TRBV3-1 (or the pseudogene TRBV3-2) and TRBJ2-5; D not resolved. Germline CDR1 LGHDT, CDR2 YNNKEL (reference sequence). The CDR3 loop spans 14 amino acids. V was shortened by 0 bases and J by 4 bases, with 9 bases between the two germline ends. The CDR3 DNA reads as TGTGCCAGCAGCCAAGAGTATCAGCGAGAGACCCAGTACTTC. Its translation is CASSQEYQRETQYF.

The chain links TRBV19 to TRBJ1-2; D gene ambiguous. Germline values: CDR1 LNHDA, CDR2 SQIVND (reference sequence). V was cut by 2 bases and J by 2 bases, with 9 bases left in between. The CDR3 runs 14 residues. The CDR3 sequence: CASSISGPNYGYTF. CDR3 coding DNA: TGTGCCAGTAGTATAAGCGGGCCCAACTATGGCTACACCTTC.

V usage is TRBV18 and J usage is TRBJ1-1, with D perhaps TRBD1 (5 bases). Germline V gene sequence: CDR1 KGHSH, CDR2 LQKENI. Trimming pared 5 bases from V and 1 base from J, leaving 11 bases between. The CDR3 runs to 14 residues. The CDR3: CASSIQGWNTEAFF. CDR3 bases: TGTGCCAGCTCAATTCAGGGATGGAACACTGAAGCTTTCTTT.

CDR3 sequence reads: CASSIDGDGELFF. CDR3 sequence (DNA): TGTGCCAGTAGTATAGACGGGGACGGGGAGCTGTTTTTT. This sequence joins TRBV19 and TRBJ2-2; perhaps TRBD2 as D (5 bases). This CDR3 region has 13 residues. CDR1 and CDR2 from the germline V gene are LNHDA and SQIVND (reference sequence). Deletions cut 0 bases from V and 7 bases from J, with 6 bases between.

This rearrangement joins TRBV5-1 to TRBJ1-3, with D possibly matching TRBD1 (5 bases). This CDR3 region has 14 residues. CDR1 is SGHRS and CDR2 is YFSETQ in the germline V gene. Deletions cut 8 bases from V and 0 bases from J, with 12 bases between. The CDR3 spells CASASDSSGNTIYF. As DNA, the CDR3 is TGCGCCAGTGCTTCCGACAGCTCTGGAAACACCATATATTTT.

This chain uses TRBV3-1 (or the pseudogene TRBV3-2) with TRBJ1-6; no definite D call. The V and J ends lost 1 base and 8 bases respectively, with 12 bases between them. CDR3 length: 15 amino acids. In germline, CDR1 is LGHDT, CDR2 YNNKEL (reference sequence). The CDR3 loop is CASSQATGHDSPLHF. Here the CDR3 DNA reads TGTGCCAGCAGCCAAGCAACCGGCCACGATTCACCCCTCCACTTT.

This clone was seen just once. V and J are TRBV30 and TRBJ1-6; D is perhaps TRBD1 (6 bases). Germline assignment: CDR1 GTSNPN and CDR2 SVGIG (reference sequence). The V gene lost 2 bases and the J gene lost 9 bases, with 14 bases spanning the gap. The CDR3 totals 14 residues. CDR3 sequence (DNA): TGTGCCTGGAGTACTGGTCAGGGGCCTTCACCCCTCCACTTT. It translates to CAWSTGQGPSPLHF.

The CDR3 loop reads CASSPTGRGNTIYF. The CDR3 DNA reads TGTGCCAGCAGCCCCACAGGGCGTGGAAACACCATATATTTT. The chain couples TRBV25-1 to TRBJ1-3; possibly TRBD1 for D (6 bases). The CDR3 is 14 residues long. The V and J ends lost 6 bases and 3 bases respectively, with 12 bases between them. CDR1 and CDR2 from the germline V gene are MGHDK and SYGVNS.

The chain carries TRBV10-3 and TRBJ2-7, with D uncertain. CDR1 is ENHRY, CDR2 SYGVKD, per germline. This CDR3 spans 15 amino acids. With 4 bases removed from V and 5 bases from J, the gap between germline ends came to 18 bases. Written as DNA, the CDR3 is TGTGCCATCAGTGTCCTCGCCGAAGGAGTACACGAGCAGTACTTC. Residues: CAISVLAEGVHEQYF.

This clone was found once. This rearrangement joins TRBV5-5 to TRBJ1-1; D is possibly TRBD1 (5 bases). The CDR3 is 15 residues long. The V and J ends lost 4 bases and 1 base respectively, with 14 bases between them. Germline V gene sequence: CDR1 SGHKS, CDR2 YYEKEE (reference sequence). CDR3 protein: CASSTTDRKNTEAFF. CDR3 nucleotide sequence: TGTGCCAGCAGCACAACCGACAGAAAGAACACTGAAGCTTTCTTT.

The gene calls are TRBV27 and TRBJ2-2; D gene uncertain. The CDR3 is 14 residues long. Germline assignment: CDR1 MNHEY and CDR2 SMNVEV (reference sequence). V was shortened by 0 bases and J by 7 bases, with 9 bases between the two germline ends. DNA of the CDR3: TGTGCCAGCAGTTTATCAGGGTTTAGCGGGGAGCTGTTTTTT. It encodes CASSLSGFSGELFF.

This clone appeared a few times. V gene TRBV10-1 combines with J gene TRBJ2-7; D not certain. The CDR3 is 13 amino acids. Per the germline V gene, CDR1 is WNHNN and CDR2 is SYGVQD (reference sequence). V gave up 2 bases and J gave up 2 bases, with 7 bases separating them. CDR3 DNA: TGCGCCAGCAGTGAGAGGCAGGCCTACGAGCAGTACTTC. Encoded protein: CASSERQAYEQYF.

The chain has TRBV27 and TRBJ1-4, with D tentatively TRBD1 (6 bases). Germline values: CDR1 MNHEY, CDR2 SMNVEV (reference sequence). V was shortened by 10 bases and J by 2 bases, with 11 bases between the two germline ends. CDR3 length: 13 amino acids. CDR3 protein: CATGGMTNEKLFF. Here the CDR3 DNA reads TGTGCCACGGGGGGCATGACTAATGAAAAACTGTTTTTT. Complete variable domain (other parts from reference TRBV27 and TRBJ1-4): EAQVTQNPRYLITVTGKKLTVTCSQNMNHEYMSWYRQDPGLGLRQIYYSMNVEVTDKGDVPEGYKVSRKEKRNFPLILESPSPNQTSLYFCATGGMTNEKLFFGSGTQLSVL.

Only one count was recorded for this clone. The chain has TRBV6-5 and TRBJ1-4; TRBD1 might be the D (5 bases). Germline CDR1 and CDR2: MNHEY and SVGAGI. CDR3 length: 15 residues. With 0 bases removed from V and 3 bases from J, the gap between germline ends came to 8 bases. The CDR3 reads CASSYSGRPNEKLFF. The CDR3, as DNA: TGTGCCAGCAGTTACTCGGGGCGGCCTAATGAAAAACTGTTTTTT.

J is TRBJ2-4 and V is TRBV19; D may be TRBD1 (5 bases). There are 16 residues in the CDR3. V lost 0 bases and J lost 3, with 12 bases in between. Germline lookup yields CDR1 LNHDA and CDR2 SQIVND (reference sequence). CDR3 loop: CASSIDRASGKNIQYF. In DNA form, the CDR3 reads TGTGCCAGTAGTATAGACAGGGCGAGTGGCAAAAACATTCAGTACTTC. Filled out from reference TRBV19 and TRBJ2-4, the complete variable domain reads DGGITQSPKYLFRKEGQNVTLSCEQNLNHDAMYWYRQDPGQGLRLIYYSQIVNDFQKGDIAEGYSVSREKKESFPLTVTSAQKNPTAFYLCASSIDRASGKNIQYFGAGTRLSVL.

CDR3 bases: TGTGCTAGTGGTACCGGCACTATACCTTACGAGCAGTACTTC. Its protein product is CASGTGTIPYEQYF. The chain employs TRBV12-5 and TRBJ2-7; D not resolved. Germline CDR1 reads LGHNT; CDR2 reads FRNRAP. V dropped 5 bases and J dropped 4 bases, with 15 bases sitting between them. There are 14 residues in the CDR3.

This clone has only a few counts. The chain combines TRBV7-2 with TRBJ2-3; D remains unclear. The germline V gene encodes CDR1 SGHTA and CDR2 FQGNSA. Between the trimmed V and J ends, which lost 5 bases and 2 bases, there was a span of 8 bases. The CDR3 totals 13 residues. CDR3 loop: CASSREITDTQYF. CDR3 DNA sequence: TGTGCCAGCAGCCGAGAGATCACAGATACGCAGTATTTT.